Each of the 10 T cell receptor beta chains below was sequenced from the same sample in a study of T cell responses to AZD1222 COVID-19 vaccine. The assay was immunoSEQ multiplex PCR, and TCRdb's table has in-frame clones only and misses some. The data show approximately 210,000 clones, with roughly 94% seen just once and about 1.5% held by the top ten. The sample was peripheral blood, taken 28 days after the second dose of the MenACWY control vaccine. The source of these receptors is an adult who received the MenACWY meningococcal vaccine as a control.

This clone came up a few times. The CDR3 spells CASSLMGAKDTQYF. The CDR3 nucleotides read TGTGCCAGCAGCTTAATGGGGGCCAAAGATACGCAGTATTTT. The rearrangement joins TRBV7-9 to TRBJ2-3; the D gene is possibly TRBD1 (6 bases). Germline values: CDR1 SEHNR, CDR2 FQNEAQ (reference sequence). V was trimmed by 2 bases and J by 5 bases, leaving 11 bases between them. There are 14 residues in the CDR3. The full variable domain, with the rest looked up from reference TRBV7-9 and TRBJ2-3, is DTGVSQNPRHKITKRGQNVTFRCDPISEHNRLYWYRQTLGQGPEFLTYFQNEAQLEKSRLLSDRFSAERPKGSFSTLEIQRTEQGDSAMYLCASSLMGAKDTQYFGPGTRLTVL.

V is TRBV30 and J is TRBJ2-1, with TRBD2 as a possible D gene (5 bases). The CDR3 loop spans 14 amino acids. Germline loops: CDR1 GTSNPN, CDR2 SVGIG (reference sequence). V was pared by 1 base and J by 0 bases, with 7 bases between. The CDR3 here is CAWSDGNSYNEQFF. As DNA, the CDR3 is TGTGCCTGGAGTGACGGGAACTCCTACAATGAGCAGTTCTTC. Together with reference TRBV30 and TRBJ2-1, the CDR3 gives the full variable domain: SQTIHQWPATLVQPVGSPLSLECTVEGTSNPNLYWYRQAAGRGLQLLFYSVGIGQISSEVPQNLSASRPQDRQFILSSKKLLLSDSGFYLCAWSDGNSYNEQFFGPGTRLTVL.

V gene TRBV20-1 combines with J gene TRBJ1-1; D may be TRBD1 (6 bases). Looked up from germline, CDR1 is DFQATT and CDR2 is SNEGSKA (reference sequence). The germline V and J ends were trimmed by 3 bases and 4 bases, with 18 bases remaining between them. This CDR3 has 15 residues. CDR3 sequence (DNA): TGCAGTGCTAGTCTTGGAGCAGGGGCGGGCACTGAAGCTTTCTTT. Protein sequence: CSASLGAGAGTEAFF.

This chain uses TRBV24-1 with TRBJ2-5; D call uncertain. Germline CDR1 is KGHDR and CDR2 is SFDVKD. CDR3 length: 18 residues. With 0 bases removed from V and 0 bases from J, the gap between germline ends came to 16 bases. The DNA for the CDR3 is TGTGCCACCAGTGATTTGCGGGCAGGCCGTTCTAACCAAGAGACCCAGTACTTC. Its protein is CATSDLRAGRSNQETQYF.

This chain joins TRBV2 and TRBJ2-1; TRBD1 aligns across 12 bases. Losses at the gene ends were 5 bases for V and 8 bases for J; bases not matched to a gene: 7. This CDR3 has 15 amino acids. The germline V gene encodes CDR1 SNHLY and CDR2 FYNNEI. CDR3 region: CASSLGTGGWDEQFF. For the CDR3, the DNA is TGTGCCAGCAGTCTCGGGACAGGGGGCTGGGATGAGCAGTTCTTC.

Regarding this clone: Other DNA sequences in this specimen translate into the identical CDR3. This rearrangement joins TRBV6-5 to TRBJ2-3, with a tentative D call TRBD1 (6 bases). This CDR3 spans 13 amino acids. CDR1 MNHEY and CDR2 SVGAGI come from the germline V gene. The V end was cut by 5 bases, the J end by 3 bases, with 9 bases between. CDR3 residues: CASSRTGTDTQYF. The CDR3 coding sequence is TGTGCCAGCAGTCGCACAGGGACAGATACGCAGTATTTT.

The chain joins TRBV19 to TRBJ1-5, with D perhaps TRBD1 (5 bases). Looked up from germline, CDR1 is LNHDA and CDR2 is SQIVND (reference sequence). V lost 3 bases to trimming and J lost 0 bases, with 15 bases between them. The CDR3 is 17 residues long. The CDR3: CASSIGGAGFSNQPQHF. CDR3 DNA sequence: TGTGCCAGTAGTATTGGCGGGGCAGGGTTTAGCAATCAGCCCCAGCATTTT.

The rearrangement uses TRBV28 and TRBJ2-2, with 8 bases fitting TRBD2. V dropped 3 bases and J dropped 1; count of bases not matched to a gene: 4. CDR3 length equals 16 residues. Per germline, CDR1 MDHEN and CDR2 SYDVKM. CDR3 coding DNA: TGTGCCAGCAGTTTGGGTCTAGCGGGGAACACCGGGGAGCTGTTTTTT. Amino acid sequence: CASSLGLAGNTGELFF. Full variable domain (rest looked up from reference TRBV28 and TRBJ2-2): DVKVTQSSRYLVKRTGEKVFLECVQDMDHENMFWYRQDPGLGLRLIYFSYDVKMKEKGDIPEGYSVSREKKERFSLILESASTNQTSMYLCASSLGLAGNTGELFFGEGSRLTVL.

The rearrangement uses TRBV5-6 and TRBJ1-5; D is ambiguous. Trimming removed 2 bases at V and 1 base at J, with 16 bases between. The CDR3 sequence is 17 residues long. Germline V gene sequence: CDR1 SGHDT, CDR2 YYEEEE. CDR3 sequence reads: CASSFRGVAGSNQPQHF. In nucleotides, the CDR3 is TGTGCCAGCAGCTTTCGGGGTGTTGCGGGGAGCAATCAGCCCCAGCATTTT.

This chain uses TRBV4-3 with TRBJ1-5, with D tentatively TRBD1 (6 bases). Germline V gene sequence: CDR1 LGHNA, CDR2 YSLEER. V lost 0 bases to trimming and J lost 4 bases, with 13 bases between them. This CDR3 region has 16 residues. In DNA form, the CDR3 reads TGCGCCAGCAGCCAAGATCGGGCGCAGGGGAATCAGCCCCAGCATTTT. Translating it yields CASSQDRAQGNQPQHF.